This entry lists 8 T cell receptor beta chains sequenced from one sample in a study of blood T cell repertoires in COVID-19. Libraries were prepared by immunoSEQ multiplex PCR; TCRdb keeps only in-frame clonotypes and omits some of them. The repertoire has about 220,000 clones, 84% of them found once; the top ten carry 9.5% to 10%. The material sequenced was peripheral blood. These receptors originate from a man between 50 and 59 years old with active or convalescent COVID-19.

The chain combines TRBV15 with TRBJ2-1; 10 bases line up with TRBD2. The CDR3 extends over 15 amino acids. V was pared by 5 bases and J by 4 bases, with 5 bases of the junction left unmatched. Per germline, CDR1 LNHNV and CDR2 YYDKDF (reference sequence). The CDR3 sequence is CATSARTSGYNEQFF. The CDR3 DNA sequence: TGTGCCACCAGCGCGCGGACTAGCGGATACAATGAGCAGTTCTTC.

The rearrangement joins TRBV28 to TRBJ2-7, with TRBD1 matching 8 bases. This CDR3 region has 15 residues. Germline loops: CDR1 MDHEN, CDR2 SYDVKM. The J segment lost 4 bases and the V segment lost 4 bases, leaving 9 bases of the junction unmatched. CDR3 residues: CASSSGQGWPYEQYV. As DNA, the CDR3 is TGTGCCAGCAGTTCTGGACAGGGTTGGCCGTACGAGCAGTACGTC.

CDR3 nucleotide sequence: TGTGCCAGCAGCTCCCCCCCCGCAGGGTTGCGTGAGCAGTTCTTC. It is translated as CASSSPPAGLREQFF. This chain uses TRBV7-2 with TRBJ2-1; a weak D match, TRBD1 (5 bases). The CDR3 runs 15 residues. Trimming pared 4 bases from V and 9 bases from J, leaving 19 bases between. Germline CDR1 SGHTA, CDR2 FQGNSA.

This clone appeared a few times. The rearrangement links TRBV3-1 (or the pseudogene TRBV3-2) to TRBJ1-2, with D perhaps TRBD1 (5 bases). The V and J ends lost 4 bases and 4 bases respectively, with 13 bases between them. Per germline, CDR1 LGHDT and CDR2 YNNKEL (reference sequence). The CDR3 extends over 14 amino acids. DNA for the CDR3: TGTGCCAGCAGCCTACAGGCGGGGGGCTATGGCTACACCTTC. It encodes CASSLQAGGYGYTF.

This chain uses TRBV5-8 with TRBJ2-5, with a tentative D call TRBD1 (5 bases). The CDR3 covers 12 residues. Germline loops: CDR1 SGHTS, CDR2 YDEGEE. V was pared by 4 bases and J by 7 bases, with 11 bases between. DNA for the CDR3: TGTGCCAGCAGCCGCGACAGAGGGACCCAGTACTTC. As protein: CASSRDRGTQYF.

The chain combines TRBV10-3 with TRBJ2-1; tentative D call: TRBD2 (6 bases). From germline, CDR1 is ENHRY and CDR2 SYGVKD. The CDR3 contains 13 residues. V was shortened by 6 bases and J by 8 bases, with 14 bases between the two germline ends. This CDR3 reads CAIRKTGADEQFF. In DNA form, the CDR3 reads TGTGCCATCAGGAAAACGGGAGCGGATGAGCAGTTCTTC.

V is TRBV5-1 and J is TRBJ2-7; a possible D gene is TRBD1 (6 bases). From germline, CDR1 is SGHRS and CDR2 YFSETQ. The CDR3 has 14 amino acids. Trimming cost V 0 bases and J 0 bases, with 7 bases left between them. The CDR3 spells CASSLEGGSYEQYF. CDR3 bases: TGCGCCAGCAGCTTGGAAGGGGGCTCCTACGAGCAGTACTTC.

This chain uses TRBV7-3 with TRBJ2-1, with 9 bases aligning to TRBD1. Trimming removed 3 bases from V and 7 bases from J; junction bases left unmatched: 4. The length of the CDR3 is 14 residues. Germline CDR1 is SGHTA and CDR2 is FQGTGA. CDR3 in amino acids: CASSFGQGQNEQFF. The CDR3 DNA reads TGTGCCAGCAGCTTCGGACAGGGGCAGAATGAGCAGTTCTTC. Looking up the rest from reference TRBV7-3 and TRBJ2-1 gives the full variable domain: GAGVSQTPSNKVTEKGKYVELRCDPISGHTALYWYRQSLGQGPEFLIYFQGTGAADDSGLPNDRFFAVRPEGSVSTLKIQRTERGDSAVYLCASSFGQGQNEQFFGPGTRLTVL.